This T cell receptor (beta chain) was documented in a study of cytomegalovirus exposure and HLA in healthy donors. Findings and limits, study-wide: In a later analysis, CMV-associated beta chains were mostly HLA-associated, it appeared. In a later analysis, at a false discovery rate of 0.05, under 20,000 TCR beta sequences matched HLA alleles. Reportedly, cytomegalovirus status was diagnosed with high sensitivity and specificity.

The CDR3 runs to 12 residues. With 8 bases removed from V and 0 bases from J, the gap between germline ends came to 4 bases. CDR1 is LNHDA and CDR2 is SQIVND in the germline V gene (reference sequence). PCR used 60 Vbeta primers and 13 Jbeta primers. The protocol was immunoSEQ multiplex PCR, while the TCRdb copy is restricted to in-frame clones and leaves out a portion. The sample yields around 130,000 clones, 60% to 85% seen once. A word on this clone: Its antigen is currently unknown.

Sequencing was carried out using PBMCs. This clonotype originated in a middle-aged woman in good health and CMV-seronegative. The chain uses TRBV19 and TRBJ1-4; no firm D call. CDR3: CASAATNEKLFF. CDR3 coding DNA: TGTGCCAGTGCAGCAACTAATGAAAAACTGTTTTTT.